These T cell receptor beta chains were read from a single sample in a study of T cells in Graves' hyperthyroidism and ophthalmopathy. TCRdb reprocessed the multiplex PCR reads with MiXCR, giving one entry per CDR3 protein. The sample consists of more than 450,000 distinct CDR3 sequences, roughly 21% of them appearing once. Source material: blood. The receptors were gathered from a middle-aged man with Graves' ophthalmopathy. CDR3s include the opening cysteine and the closing phenylalanine or tryptophan. The D gene is left open where the match is weak. Rows give clone size only sometimes, using once, few, many, or a class for an expanded clone.

>TRBJ2-1|.|TRBV12-3/TRBV12-4|many
TGTGCCAGCAGTTCCATCAGGAGGGGTAGGCACAATGAGCAGTTCTTC
CASSSIRRGRHNEQFF
>TRBJ2-7|TRBD2|TRBV28|many
TGTGCCAGCGGTAGCGGGAGGGTCCACGAGCAGTACTTC
CASGSGRVHEQYF
>TRBJ2-7|TRBD2|TRBV20-1|.
TGCAGTGCTGTCAACCCGGGGGGCTCCTACGAGCAGTACTTC
CSAVNPGGSYEQYF
>TRBJ1-1|.|TRBV4-1|.
TGCGCCAGCAGCCAAGGTGGGGTTTGGGTGAACACTGAAGCTTTCTTT
CASSQGGVWVNTEAFF
>TRBJ2-1|.|TRBV18|many
TGTGCCAGCTCAGGGCTAGCCTCAAACAATGAGCAGTTCTTC
CASSGLASNNEQFF
>TRBJ1-1|TRBD1|TRBV14|many
TGTGCCAGCAGCCAGGGACAGGGGAGTTTGGCTTTCTTT
CASSQGQGSLAFF
>TRBJ2-3|TRBD2|TRBV4-1|.
TGTGCCAGCAGCCGGTCTAGCGGATGGCCCACAGATACGCAGTATTTT
CASSRSSGWPTDTQYF
>TRBJ2-7|.|TRBV6-6|many
TGTGCCAGCAGTTACCTCTCGACTAGAAGCGACGAGCAGTACTTC
CASSYLSTRSDEQYF
>TRBJ2-1|.|TRBV6-1|.
TGTGCCAGCAGTGAACCGGGGGTAGGGGAATGGGATGAGCAGTTCTTC
CASSEPGVGEWDEQFF
>TRBJ2-1|TRBD1|TRBV3-1|.
TGTGCCAGCAGCCATCCCGGGACAGGGTACGTTAATGAGCAGTTCTTC
CASSHPGTGYVNEQFF
>TRBJ2-1|TRBD2|TRBV20-1|.
TGCAGTGCTTCTCCTCTAGCGGGCAACTACAATGAGCAGTTCTTC
CSASPLAGNYNEQFF
>TRBJ2-5|.|TRBV18|many
TGTGCCAGCTCACCGTTGGCGGAGCAAGAGACCCAGTACTTC
CASSPLAEQETQYF
>TRBJ1-1|.|TRBV20-1|.
TGCAGTGCTAGAGATCCAGGGATGAACACTGAAGCTTTCTTT
CSARDPGMNTEAFF
>TRBJ2-3|TRBD2|TRBV5-1|.
TGCGCCAGCACCGCCTCGTCGGGGGGGACAGATACGCAGTATTTT
CASTASSGGTDTQYF
>TRBJ1-4|.|TRBV5-5|once
TGTGCCAGCAGTTTAGAGACCCCTCTGGGTGAAAAACTGTTTTTT
CASSLETPLGEKLFF
>TRBJ2-1|.|TRBV11-2|few
TGTGCCAGCAGCTTAAGGCCCCCCCGGCAAATCTACAATGAGCAGTTCTTC
CASSLRPPRQIYNEQFF
>TRBJ1-4|TRBD1|TRBV30|.
TGTGCCTGGTCCCGGGACAGGGGGAATGAAAAACTGTTTTTT
CAWSRDRGNEKLFF
>TRBJ2-1|TRBD2|TRBV18|few
TGTGCCAGCTCCCTTTGGACTAGTAGCAACAATGAGCAGTTCTTC
CASSLWTSSNNEQFF
>TRBJ2-3|.|TRBV4-1|few
TGCGCCAGCAGTACCCTACACAACGCTTGGGATACGCAGTATTTT
CASSTLHNAWDTQYF
>TRBJ1-2|.|TRBV6-1|few
TGTGCCGTCCTTAAGGGGTTTAACTATGGCTACACCTTC
CAVLKGFNYGYTF
>TRBJ2-7|.|TRBV27|many
TGTGCCAGCAGTTTATCGAGGGGCTCCGGTTACGAGCAGTACTTC
CASSLSRGSGYEQYF
>TRBJ1-3|.|TRBV5-6|.
TGTGCCAGCAGCTCCCCAGCCTGGGGGCCTTCTGGAAACACCATATATTTT
CASSSPAWGPSGNTIYF
>TRBJ1-2|.|TRBV7-8|.
TGTGCCAGCAGCTTAGTGGAGGACAAGAACTATGGCTACACCTTC
CASSLVEDKNYGYTF
>TRBJ2-5|TRBD1|TRBV3-1|.
TGTGCCAGCAGCCAAGAGAGGACAGGGGTTCAAGAGACCCAGTACTTC
CASSQERTGVQETQYF
>TRBJ2-1|TRBD1|TRBV28|many
TGTGCCAGCAGTCCAACCGGGACAGGGAGGATGAATGAGCAGTTCTTC
CASSPTGTGRMNEQFF
>TRBJ2-7|TRBD1|TRBV5-1|many
TGCGCCAGCAGCTCTTTCGGAGGACAGGGGGACTACGAGCAGTACTTC
CASSSFGGQGDYEQYF
>TRBJ2-1|TRBD2|TRBV6-2/TRBV6-3|few
TGTGCCAGCAGTTACCCCCCTAGCGGGAGCTCCTACAATGAGCAGTTCTTC
CASSYPPSGSSYNEQFF
>TRBJ2-1|.|TRBV6-1|few
TGTGCCAGCAGTGAAAGCGTCGCTCCGGGGGCCGATGGTGAGCAGTTCTTC
CASSESVAPGADGEQFF
>TRBJ2-2|.|TRBV4-1|few
TGCGCCAAAAAAACCGGGGAGCTGTTTTTT
CAKKTGELFF
>TRBJ2-7|.|TRBV11-1|.
TGTGCCAGCAGCTTAGCGCGGCCCTCCTACGAGCAGTACTTC
CASSLARPSYEQYF
>TRBJ2-2|TRBD2|TRBV18|.
TGTGCCAGCTCACAGACTAGCGGGGGCCTCCGGAACACCGGGGAGCTGTTTTTT
CASSQTSGGLRNTGELFF
>TRBJ1-1|TRBD1|TRBV19|.
TGTGCCAGTAGTATAGACAAGGGGGCTATGCCTGAAGCTTTCTTT
CASSIDKGAMPEAFF
>TRBJ2-2|.|TRBV12-3/TRBV12-4|few
TGTGCCAGCCAGGTTGGGGGGGCGAGGACCGGGGAGCTGTTTTTT
CASQVGGARTGELFF
>TRBJ1-5|.|TRBV10-3|.
TGTGCCATCAGTGAGTTGGGCAGTTCTAGCAATCAGCCCCAGCATTTT
CAISELGSSSNQPQHF
>TRBJ2-7|.|TRBV7-9|.
TGTGCCAGCAGCTTAGTACCTGGGGAGCCCTACGAGCAGTACTTC
CASSLVPGEPYEQYF